This T cell receptor beta chain is drawn from a study of blood T cells in healthy people across ages. Sample-barcoded 5' priming and a J-beta primer mix drove a second PCR of roughly 6 to 12 cycles. TCRdb reanalysed the 5' RACE reads using MiXCR and keeps one entry per CDR3 protein. The repertoire holds 1,500,000 or so distinct CDR3 sequences, with about 42% as singletons. The CDR3 has 14 residues. Germline-derived CDR1 and CDR2 are LGHDT and YNNKEL (reference sequence). This clonotype was sampled from a woman younger than 30 in good health. Sequenced input: blood. This rearrangement joins TRBV3-1 to TRBJ2-7; D remains ambiguous. The better agreement between TRBJ2-5 and the DNA end casts doubt on the J call. The CDR3 nucleotides read TGTGCCAGCAGCCAAGAATGGCGAGACGGGACCCAGTACTTC. Protein product: CASSQEWRDGTQYF.